These T cell receptor beta chains were read from a single sample in a study of shared clonotypes between healthy human individuals. Generated by immunoSEQ multiplex PCR, the TCRdb table keeps only in-frame clones and is missing some. Among some 2,500,000 clones, approximately 90% were seen once, and the ten largest hold around 0.38%. Sequenced material: naive CD4+ T cells from PBMCs. The receptor source for this set is a young man in good health. Some clones in this sample may be carry-over from other donors' samples. Each CDR3 is given with its conserved first and last residue. The D gene is left open where the match is weak. Not all rows give a size; the values are once, few, many and, for expanded clones, a class.

TRBV27	NA	NA	TRBJ2-5	CASSSWDFLGTQYF	TGTGCCAGCAGTTCTTGGGACTTTTTAGGGACCCAGTACTTC
TRBV7-2	once	NA	TRBJ2-3	CASSSSGTSTDTQYF	TGTGCCAGCAGCTCAAGCGGGACAAGCACAGATACGCAGTATTTT
TRBV27	NA	TRBD2	TRBJ2-7	CASSRGTSGSTYEQYF	TGTGCCAGCAGTAGGGGGACTAGCGGGAGTACCTACGAGCAGTACTTC
TRBV7-6	NA	NA	TRBJ2-7	CASSGGRQNAYEQYF	TGTGCCAGCAGCGGGGGGCGTCAAAACGCCTACGAGCAGTACTTC
TRBV7-2	NA	NA	TRBJ1-1	CASSDRGGRTEAFF	TGTGCCAGCAGCGACCGGGGGGGAAGGACTGAAGCTTTCTTT
TRBV5-4	once	NA	TRBJ2-3	CASSLVGPSSDTQYF	TGTGCCAGCAGCTTGGTAGGGCCCAGTTCAGATACGCAGTATTTT
TRBV28	NA	NA	TRBJ2-2	CASSLETGELFF	TGTGCCAGCAGCCTGGAGACCGGGGAGCTGTTTTTT
TRBV7-8	NA	NA	TRBJ2-1	CASSFGRLSYNEQFF	TGTGCCAGCAGCTTCGGGCGGTTGTCCTACAATGAGCAGTTCTTC
TRBV28	NA	NA	TRBJ2-7	CASSPPNRGQYF	TGTGCCAGCAGTCCCCCCAATAGAGGGCAGTACTTC
TRBV9	NA	TRBD1	TRBJ1-4	CASSVGGGQGGEKLFF	TGTGCCAGCAGCGTAGGTGGGGGACAGGGGGGTGAAAAACTGTTTTTT
TRBV27	NA	NA	TRBJ1-5	CASRGLGVSNQPQHF	TGTGCCAGCAGGGGACTTGGGGTTAGCAATCAGCCCCAGCATTTT
TRBV18	NA	NA	TRBJ1-2	CASSPRTSGGGYTF	TGTGCCAGCTCACCAAGAACCTCCGGGGGCGGCTACACCTTC
TRBV21-1	NA	NA	TRBJ1-1	CASSPRPGSGEAFF	TGTGCCAGCAGCCCCCGACCAGGGTCGGGGGAAGCTTTCTTT
TRBV25-1	NA	TRBD1	TRBJ1-1	CASSPGTGFSSEAFF	TGTGCCAGCAGCCCCGGGACAGGGTTTTCCTCTGAAGCTTTCTTT
TRBV19	NA	NA	TRBJ2-1	CATEESRLRGNEQFF	TGTGCCACCGAAGAATCAAGACTTAGGGGCAATGAGCAGTTCTTC
TRBV28	NA	NA	TRBJ1-4	CASSFEVLDSELFF	TGTGCCAGCAGTTTCGAGGTTCTAGACAGTGAACTGTTTTTT
TRBV15	once	TRBD2	TRBJ2-5	CATSRLRLAETQETQYF	TGTGCCACCAGCAGATTAAGACTAGCGGAAACCCAAGAGACCCAGTACTTC
TRBV6-1	once	NA	TRBJ2-2	CASSDRWSTGELFF	TGTGCCAGCAGTGACAGGTGGAGCACCGGGGAGCTGTTTTTT
TRBV20-1	few	NA	TRBJ1-5	CTPRFRRSF	TGCACCCCGAGATTTAGGCGGTCGTTT
TRBV7-2	NA	NA	TRBJ2-5	CASSLVRSETQYF	TGTGCCAGCAGCTTAGTCAGGTCGGAGACCCAGTACTTC
TRBV18	NA	TRBD1	TRBJ1-3	CASSPLTGLGNTIYF	TGTGCCAGCTCACCCCTGACAGGGCTTGGAAACACCATATATTTT
TRBV7-9	NA	NA	TRBJ2-1	CASSLAVRKPYNEQFF	TGTGCCAGCAGCTTAGCGGTGAGAAAACCCTACAATGAGCAGTTCTTC
TRBV18	NA	NA	TRBJ2-7	CASSRNLEQYF	TGTGCCAGCTCCCGAAATCTCGAGCAGTACTTC
TRBV7-2	NA	TRBD2	TRBJ2-7	CASSLDRPSGSGEQYF	TGTGCCAGCAGCTTAGATCGGCCTAGCGGGAGTGGCGAGCAGTACTTC
TRBV27	once	NA	TRBJ1-5	CASSFPPLYQPQHF	TGTGCCAGCAGTTTCCCCCCGCTCTATCAGCCCCAGCATTTT
TRBV28	NA	NA	TRBJ1-2	CASSLSGTQGYTF	TGTGCCAGCAGTTTATCGGGGACACAAGGCTACACCTTC